In this sample, the clone carrying this TCR beta chain turned up a few times. The antigen is not known. The CDR3 extends over 13 amino acids. The germline V gene has CDR1 MDHEN and CDR2 SYDVKM. The germline V and J ends were trimmed by 8 bases and 1 base, with 10 bases remaining between them. The sample belongs to a study of T-cell reconstitution after alpha-beta-depleted transplantation in children. The study's findings and limits: About two months after transplant, alpha-beta T cells reportedly came from several hundred expanded graft clones. Elevated TCRbeta diversity at day 60 was traced, in some patients, to surviving recipient T cells and thymic progenitors. T cells produced anew were the main source of T-cell counts and diversity one year after transplant.

Unique molecular identifiers were used to barcode this TCRbeta library. TCRdb reprocessed the PCR reads with MiXCR, giving one entry per CDR3 protein. The sample gives around 440,000 distinct CDR3 sequences, 15% to 20% of which show up once; 25% to 30% is in the top ten. The chain links TRBV28 to TRBJ2-3; D unclear. This TCR came from a boy younger than two who had a stem cell transplant for Wiskott-Aldrich syndrome, so the T cells may come from the graft donor. The specimen was PBMCs, mostly from graft donor cells, collected 360 days after TCRalphabeta/CD19-depleted stem cell transplant. CDR3 sequence (DNA): TGTGCCAGCCAAGGTCCCGGCACAGATACGCAGTATTTT. Translation gives CASQGPGTDTQYF.